One and the same sample provided the 15 T cell receptor beta chains below, sequenced in a study of vaccination and CD4 T cells after COVID-19. Treatment specified: roughly ten-day PBMC culture with coronavirus spike peptide pools or control peptides (ViraFEST assay). The Oncomine TCR Beta short-read assay sequenced DNA from cultured CD4+ T cells. In TCRdb, the PCR reads were re-called with MiXCR into one record per CDR3 protein. The repertoire holds about 15,000 distinct CDR3 sequences, with 30% as singletons. What these receptors recognize is not known. The sample consisted of cultured CD4+ T cells from blood. All receptors come from a human donor with COVID-19.

This chain joins TRBV27 and TRBJ1-5; 12 bases align to TRBD1. Trimming cost V 2 bases and J 7 bases; bases outside gene matches: 6. The CDR3 runs 16 residues. The germline V gene encodes CDR1 MNHEY and CDR2 SMNVEV (reference sequence). The CDR3, as DNA: TGTGCCAGCAGTTTAATTGGGACAGGGGGCGGACAGCCCCAGCATTTT. It yields the protein CASSLIGTGGGQPQHF.

The chain joins TRBV7-2 to TRBJ2-7; no firm D call. CDR3 length equals 16 residues. Germline V CDR1 and CDR2: SGHTA, FQGNSA. V was pared by 0 bases and J by 4 bases, with 16 bases between. The CDR3 loop reads CASSLALRDSIYEQYF. In nucleotides, the CDR3 is TGTGCCAGCAGCTTAGCTTTGCGCGATTCGATTTACGAGCAGTACTTC.

This chain connects TRBV6-1 to TRBJ2-5; TRBD1 matches 10 bases. V shed 4 bases, J shed 5 bases, and the junction held 10 bases outside the gene matches. From germline, CDR1 is MNHNS and CDR2 SASEGT. There are 16 residues in the CDR3. The CDR3 region has the DNA TGTGCCAGCAGTGTCAGCGCCGGGACAGGGGTTGAGACCCAGTACTTC. The encoded protein is CASSVSAGTGVETQYF.

The chain recombines TRBV6-5 with TRBJ2-3; D is undetermined. Germline CDR1 is MNHEY and CDR2 is SVGAGI. There are 14 residues in the CDR3. Trimming removed 0 bases from V and 2 bases from J, with 6 bases in between. The CDR3 DNA sequence: TGTGCCAGCAGTTACTCGAAATTCACAGATACGCAGTATTTT. Protein sequence: CASSYSKFTDTQYF.

This clonotype appeared a few times. One end of the junction varies from germline; a read error may be responsible. CDR3 DNA sequence: TGTGCCAGCAGCTTAGATCTGTGGAACCGGGTATTC. Protein: CASSLDLWNRVF. J is TRBJ2-7 and V is TRBV11-2, with no clear D. The germline V gene encodes CDR1 SGHAT and CDR2 FQNNGV. CDR3 size: 12 residues.

This clonotype was found a few times. V is TRBV20-1 and J is TRBJ1-4, with TRBD1 as a possible D gene (5 bases). The germline V gene encodes CDR1 DFQATT and CDR2 SNEGSKA (reference sequence). This CDR3 has 14 residues. The V end lost 3 bases, the J end lost 5 bases, and 13 bases lay between the germline ends. The CDR3 sequence: CSARSGRINEKLFF. The CDR3, as DNA: TGCAGTGCTAGGTCGGGACGGATAAATGAAAAACTGTTTTTT.

This clonotype came up a few times. This chain uses TRBV29-1 with TRBJ2-2, with 12 bases that match TRBD1. This CDR3 is built from 15 residues. J lost 4 bases, V lost 6 bases, and 6 bases had no gene match. The germline V gene encodes CDR1 SQVTM and CDR2 ANQGSEA. The CDR3 nucleotides read TGCAGCGTGAAACCGGGACAGGGGGCCACCGGGGAGCTGTTTTTT. Translated, it gives CSVKPGQGATGELFF.

The V and J genes are TRBV5-1 and TRBJ1-6; 9 bases are a match to TRBD1. Per germline, CDR1 SGHRS and CDR2 YFSETQ. The CDR3 contains 16 residues. Germline trimming cut 0 bases from V and 4 bases from J; bases unmatched to any gene: 2. The DNA for the CDR3 is TGCGCCAGCAGCTTGGAGGGACAGGGTTATAATTCACCCCTCCACTTT. Translation gives CASSLEGQGYNSPLHF. Complete variable domain (other parts from reference TRBV5-1 and TRBJ1-6): KAGVTQTPRYLIKTRGQQVTLSCSPISGHRSVSWYQQTPGQGLQFLFEYFSETQRNKGNFPGRFSGRQFSNSRSEMNVSTLELGDSALYLCASSLEGQGYNSPLHFGNGTRLTVT.

The chain combines TRBV11-1 with TRBJ2-3, with D possibly being TRBD2 (5 bases). CDR1 and CDR2 from the germline V gene are SGHAT and FQDESV (reference sequence). Trimming took 5 bases from V and 6 from J, leaving 18 bases between them. The CDR3 totals 15 residues. The CDR3 protein is CASSPGLNSKDTQYF. In DNA form, the CDR3 reads TGTGCCAGCAGCCCAGGACTGAATTCTAAGGATACGCAGTATTTT.

The CDR3 is CASSWEGQGINYGYTF. Here the CDR3 DNA reads TGTGCCAGCAGCTGGGAGGGACAGGGCATTAACTATGGCTACACCTTC. This chain joins TRBV5-6 and TRBJ1-2, with 9 bases that match TRBD1. The CDR3 spans 16 residues. Germline CDR1 SGHDT, CDR2 YYEEEE. The V segment lost 3 bases and the J segment 1 base; nucleotides outside the gene matches: 7.

The chain recombines TRBV6-4 with TRBJ2-1; the match to TRBD1 covers 9 bases. Germline loops: CDR1 MRHNA, CDR2 SNTAGT. CDR3 length equals 13 residues. J was trimmed by 8 bases and V by 6 bases; bases with no gene match: 5. The DNA of the CDR3 is TGTGCCAGCAGCCGGGACAGGGCGGATGAGCAGTTCTTC. Its translation is CASSRDRADEQFF.

This clonotype has a handful of counts. The genes are TRBV27 and TRBJ1-6; TRBD1 matches at 7 bases. Trimming cost V 5 bases and J 5 bases; bases outside gene matches: 6. CDR1 and CDR2 from the germline V gene are MNHEY and SMNVEV (reference sequence). The CDR3 has 15 amino acids. The CDR3 nucleotides are TGTGCCAGCAGTCCCCGACAGGGTGATAATTCACCCCTCCACTTT. Translating it yields CASSPRQGDNSPLHF.

This clonotype was seen a handful of times. This rearrangement joins TRBV11-2 to TRBJ1-5; 10 positions agree with TRBD1. V shed 5 bases, J shed 5 bases, and the junction held 6 bases outside the gene matches. The CDR3 has 15 residues. Germline V gives CDR1 SGHAT, CDR2 FQNNGV. CDR3 protein: CASSPGTGADQPQHF. The CDR3 region has the DNA TGTGCCAGCAGCCCCGGGACAGGGGCGGATCAGCCCCAGCATTTT.

J is TRBJ2-2 and V is TRBV6-1, with D hard to call. The CDR3 runs 12 residues. V was trimmed by 6 bases and J by 7 bases, leaving 9 bases between them. The V gene's germline CDR1 is MNHNS and CDR2 SASEGT. Here the CDR3 reads CASRPRLGELFF. The CDR3, as DNA: TGTGCCAGCAGACCGCGGCTCGGGGAGCTGTTTTTT.

This clonotype occurred a few times. The chain is built from TRBV27 and TRBJ1-2, with 7 bases aligning to TRBD1. The CDR3 sequence is 13 residues long. CDR1 is MNHEY, CDR2 SMNVEV, per germline (reference sequence). V shed 4 bases, J shed 2 bases, and the junction held 1 base outside the gene matches. The DNA of the CDR3 is TGTGCCAGCAGTTACAGGGGAAACTATGGCTACACCTTC. Its protein product is CASSYRGNYGYTF.